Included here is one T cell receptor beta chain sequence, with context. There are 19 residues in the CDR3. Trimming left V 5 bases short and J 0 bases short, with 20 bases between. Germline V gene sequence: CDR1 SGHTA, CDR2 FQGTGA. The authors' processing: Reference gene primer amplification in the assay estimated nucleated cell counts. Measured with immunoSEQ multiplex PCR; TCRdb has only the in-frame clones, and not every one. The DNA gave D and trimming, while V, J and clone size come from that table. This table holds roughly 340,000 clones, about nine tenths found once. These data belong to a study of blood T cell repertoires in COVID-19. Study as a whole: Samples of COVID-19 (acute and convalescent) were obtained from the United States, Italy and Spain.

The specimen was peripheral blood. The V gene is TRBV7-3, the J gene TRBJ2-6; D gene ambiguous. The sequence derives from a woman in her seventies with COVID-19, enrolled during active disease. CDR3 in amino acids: CASSDGPANIYSGANVLTF. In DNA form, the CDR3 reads TGTGCCAGCAGCGATGGGCCGGCCAACATTTACTCTGGGGCCAACGTCCTGACTTTC.